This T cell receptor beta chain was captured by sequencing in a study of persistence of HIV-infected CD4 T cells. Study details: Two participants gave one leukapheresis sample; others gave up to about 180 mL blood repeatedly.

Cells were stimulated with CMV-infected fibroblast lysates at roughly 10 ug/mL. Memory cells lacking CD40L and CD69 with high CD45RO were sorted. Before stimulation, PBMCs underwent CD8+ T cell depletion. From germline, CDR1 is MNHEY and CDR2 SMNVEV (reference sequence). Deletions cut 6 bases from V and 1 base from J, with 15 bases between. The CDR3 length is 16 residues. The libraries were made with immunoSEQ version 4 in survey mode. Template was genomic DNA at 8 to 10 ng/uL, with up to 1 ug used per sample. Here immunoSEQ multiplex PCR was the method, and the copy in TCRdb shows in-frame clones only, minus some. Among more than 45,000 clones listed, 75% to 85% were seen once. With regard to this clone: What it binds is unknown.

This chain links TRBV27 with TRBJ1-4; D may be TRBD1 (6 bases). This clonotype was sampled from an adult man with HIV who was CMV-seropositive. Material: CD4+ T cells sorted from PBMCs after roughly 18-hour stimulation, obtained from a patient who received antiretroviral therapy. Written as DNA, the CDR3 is TGTGCCAGCAGGTACAGGGCCGGCCTAACTAATGAAAAACTGTTTTTT. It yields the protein CASRYRAGLTNEKLFF.